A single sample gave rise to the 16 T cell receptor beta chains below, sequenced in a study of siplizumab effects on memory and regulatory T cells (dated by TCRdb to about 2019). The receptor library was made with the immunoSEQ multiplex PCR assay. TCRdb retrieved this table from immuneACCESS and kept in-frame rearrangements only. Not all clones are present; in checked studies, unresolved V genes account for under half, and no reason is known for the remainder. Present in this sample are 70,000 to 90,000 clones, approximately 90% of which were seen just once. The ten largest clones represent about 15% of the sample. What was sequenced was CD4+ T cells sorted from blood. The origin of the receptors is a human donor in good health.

The CDR3 nucleotides read TGTGCCAGCAGTCGGGACTACACAGATACGCAGTATTTT. Translating gives CASSRDYTDTQYF. The V and J genes are TRBV6-4 and TRBJ2-3; 7 nucleotides match TRBD2. V was clipped by 5 bases and J by 2 bases; unmatched bases: 1. CDR1 is MRHNA and CDR2 is SNTAGT in the germline V gene. There are 13 residues in the CDR3.

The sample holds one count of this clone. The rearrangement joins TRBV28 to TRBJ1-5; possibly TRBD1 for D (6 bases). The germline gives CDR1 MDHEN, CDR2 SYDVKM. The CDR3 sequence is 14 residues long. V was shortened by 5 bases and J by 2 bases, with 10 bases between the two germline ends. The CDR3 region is CASSPGHGNQPQHF. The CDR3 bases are TGTGCCAGCAGTCCGGGACACGGCAATCAGCCCCAGCATTTT. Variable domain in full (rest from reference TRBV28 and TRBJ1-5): DVKVTQSSRYLVKRTGEKVFLECVQDMDHENMFWYRQDPGLGLRLIYFSYDVKMKEKGDIPEGYSVSREKKERFSLILESASTNQTSMYLCASSPGHGNQPQHFGDGTRLSIL.

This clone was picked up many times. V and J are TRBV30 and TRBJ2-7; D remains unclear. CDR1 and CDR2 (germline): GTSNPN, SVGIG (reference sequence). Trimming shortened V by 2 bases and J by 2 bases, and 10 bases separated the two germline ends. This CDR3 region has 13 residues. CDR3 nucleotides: TGTGCCTGGAGTCAATCCGTAACCTACGAGCAGTACTTC. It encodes CAWSQSVTYEQYF. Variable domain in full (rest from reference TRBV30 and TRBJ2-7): SQTIHQWPATLVQPVGSPLSLECTVEGTSNPNLYWYRQAAGRGLQLLFYSVGIGQISSEVPQNLSASRPQDRQFILSSKKLLLSDSGFYLCAWSQSVTYEQYFGPGTRLTVT.

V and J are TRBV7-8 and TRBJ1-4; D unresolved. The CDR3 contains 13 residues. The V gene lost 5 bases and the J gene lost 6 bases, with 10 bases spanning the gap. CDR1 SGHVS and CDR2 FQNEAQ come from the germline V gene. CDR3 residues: CASSPGVYEKLFF. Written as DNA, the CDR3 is TGTGCCAGCAGCCCCGGGGTTTATGAAAAACTGTTTTTT.

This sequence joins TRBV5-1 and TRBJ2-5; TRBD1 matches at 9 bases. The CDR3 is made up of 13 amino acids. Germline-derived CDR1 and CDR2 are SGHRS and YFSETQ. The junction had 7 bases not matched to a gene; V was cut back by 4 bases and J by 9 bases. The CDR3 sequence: CASSKGQGEPQYF. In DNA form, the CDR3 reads TGCGCCAGCAGCAAGGGACAGGGTGAGCCCCAGTACTTC.

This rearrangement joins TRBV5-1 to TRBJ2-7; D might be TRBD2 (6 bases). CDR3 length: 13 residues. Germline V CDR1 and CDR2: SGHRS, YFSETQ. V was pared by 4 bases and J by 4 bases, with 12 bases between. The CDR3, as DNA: TGCGCCAGCAGCACCGGGACTTTTTACGAGCAGTACTTC. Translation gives CASSTGTFYEQYF. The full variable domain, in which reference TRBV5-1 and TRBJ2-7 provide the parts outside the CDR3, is KAGVTQTPRYLIKTRGQQVTLSCSPISGHRSVSWYQQTPGQGLQFLFEYFSETQRNKGNFPGRFSGRQFSNSRSEMNVSTLELGDSALYLCASSTGTFYEQYFGPGTRLTVT.

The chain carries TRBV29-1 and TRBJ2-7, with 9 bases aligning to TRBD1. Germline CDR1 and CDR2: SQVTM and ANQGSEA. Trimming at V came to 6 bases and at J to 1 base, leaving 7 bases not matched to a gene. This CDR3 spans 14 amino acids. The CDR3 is CSVVRDRASYEQYF. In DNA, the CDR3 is TGCAGCGTCGTAAGGGACAGGGCTTCCTACGAGCAGTACTTC.

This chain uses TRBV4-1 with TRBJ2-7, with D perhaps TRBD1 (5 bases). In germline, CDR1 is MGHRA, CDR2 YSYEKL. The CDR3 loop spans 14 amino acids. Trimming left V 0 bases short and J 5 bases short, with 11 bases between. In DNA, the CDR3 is TGCGCCAGCAGCCAAGATCGGACATCCCACGAGCAGTACTTC. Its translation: CASSQDRTSHEQYF.

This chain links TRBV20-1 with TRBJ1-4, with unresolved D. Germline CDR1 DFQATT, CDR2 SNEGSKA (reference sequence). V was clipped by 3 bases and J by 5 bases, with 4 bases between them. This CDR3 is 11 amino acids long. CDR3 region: CSASGNEKLFF. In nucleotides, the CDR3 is TGCAGTGCTAGCGGGAATGAAAAACTGTTTTTT.

CDR3: CASREQETQYF. CDR3 sequence (DNA): TGTGCCAGCAGAGAGCAAGAGACCCAGTACTTC. This sequence joins TRBV6-5 and TRBJ2-5; D is unclear. CDR1 and CDR2 (germline): MNHEY, SVGAGI. The length of the CDR3 is 11 residues. The V gene lost 6 bases and the J gene lost 2 bases, with 4 bases spanning the gap.

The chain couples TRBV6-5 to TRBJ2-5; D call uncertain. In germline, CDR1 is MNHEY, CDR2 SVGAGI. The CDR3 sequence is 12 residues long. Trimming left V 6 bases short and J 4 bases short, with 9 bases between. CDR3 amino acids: CASSLTRETQYF. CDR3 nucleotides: TGTGCCAGCAGCCTCACCAGAGAGACCCAGTACTTC.

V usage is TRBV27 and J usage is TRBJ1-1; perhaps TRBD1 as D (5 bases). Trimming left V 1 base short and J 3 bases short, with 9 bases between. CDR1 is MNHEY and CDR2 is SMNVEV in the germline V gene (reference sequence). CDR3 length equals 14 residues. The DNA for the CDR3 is TGTGCCAGCAGTTTATTCGGGGGGGACACTGAAGCTTTCTTT. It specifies CASSLFGGDTEAFF.

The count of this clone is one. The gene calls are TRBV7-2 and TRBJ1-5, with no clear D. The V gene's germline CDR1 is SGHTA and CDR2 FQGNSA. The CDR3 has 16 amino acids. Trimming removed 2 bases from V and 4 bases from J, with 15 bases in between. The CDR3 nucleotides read TGTGCCAGCAGCTTATGGGATGGTCTTGGGAATCAGCCCCAGCATTTT. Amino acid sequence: CASSLWDGLGNQPQHF.

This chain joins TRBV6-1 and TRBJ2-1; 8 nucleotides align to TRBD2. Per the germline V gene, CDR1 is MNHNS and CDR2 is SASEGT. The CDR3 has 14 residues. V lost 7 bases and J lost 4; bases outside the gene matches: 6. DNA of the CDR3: TGTGCCAGCATTCCGGGACTAGGGTACAATGAGCAGTTCTTC. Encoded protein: CASIPGLGYNEQFF.

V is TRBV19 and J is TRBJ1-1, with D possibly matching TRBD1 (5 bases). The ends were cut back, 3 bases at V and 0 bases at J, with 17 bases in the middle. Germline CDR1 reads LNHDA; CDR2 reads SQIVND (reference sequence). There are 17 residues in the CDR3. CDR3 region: CASSITGGRKVNTEAFF. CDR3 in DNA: TGTGCCAGTAGTATCACAGGAGGCAGAAAGGTGAACACTGAAGCTTTCTTT.

The CDR3 DNA follows: TGTGCCAGCAGCTTAGACCATAGGGATACGCAGTATTTT. Encoded protein: CASSLDHRDTQYF. The genes are TRBV11-3 and TRBJ2-3; D is ambiguous. Trimming took 0 bases from V and 6 from J, leaving 7 bases between them. The CDR3 consists of 13 residues. The germline V gene encodes CDR1 SGHNT and CDR2 YENEEA.